The 19 T cell receptor beta chains in this list originate from one sample, sequenced in a study of T cell repertoires in cytomegalovirus infection. From the reads, TCRdb called clonotypes with MiXCR, one entry per CDR3 protein. The table records roughly 720,000 distinct CDR3 sequences, roughly a third of them present only once. The sequencing sample was made of PBMCs. All receptors derive from a human donor in good health (CMV status not recorded). Some clones in this sample may be carry-over from other donors' samples.

The gene calls are TRBV27 and TRBJ2-2; no firm D call. This CDR3 has 17 amino acids. Germline CDR1 MNHEY, CDR2 SMNVEV (reference sequence). Trimming took off 7 bases at V and 0 bases at J, with 18 bases between the two ends. CDR3 loop: CASTNSRTDSNTGELFF. The CDR3 DNA reads TGTGCCAGCACCAACTCAAGGACGGATTCGAACACCGGGGAGCTGTTTTTT.

The V and J genes are TRBV5-1 and TRBJ2-7; 8 nucleotides match TRBD2. Germline V gene lookup returns CDR1 SGHRS and CDR2 YFSETQ. The ends lost 4 bases at V and 3 bases at J; junction bases unmatched: 12. This CDR3 is 16 amino acids long. The CDR3, as DNA: TGCGCCAGCAGCATCGGACTAGCTGGGTTACTCTACGAGCAGTACTTC. It translates to CASSIGLAGLLYEQYF.

This clonotype was detected ten times or more. The V and J genes are TRBV28 and TRBJ1-5; TRBD1 aligns across 9 bases. The germline V gene has CDR1 MDHEN and CDR2 SYDVKM. After removal of 5 bases from V and 5 bases from J, the junction contained 10 bases not matched to a gene. CDR3 length equals 16 residues. CDR3 in DNA: TGTGCCAGCAGTCCGCCAACAGGGGGCAAATATCAGCCCCAGCATTTT. Amino acid sequence: CASSPPTGGKYQPQHF.

Many counts were recorded for this clonotype. CDR3 protein: CASSLNRQMNTEAFF. The CDR3 coding sequence is TGTGCCAGCAGCTTAAACAGACAGATGAACACTGAAGCTTTCTTT. The chain joins TRBV7-3 to TRBJ1-1; perhaps TRBD1 as D (5 bases). Germline V gives CDR1 SGHTA, CDR2 FQGTGA. V lost 1 base, J lost 0 bases, and 9 bases lay in between. This CDR3 contains 15 residues.

The rearrangement links TRBV6-1 to TRBJ2-5; 7 positions match TRBD2. V shed 0 bases, J shed 5 bases, and the junction held 12 bases outside the gene matches. Germline assignment: CDR1 MNHNS and CDR2 SASEGT. This CDR3 is built from 17 residues. This chain's CDR3 is CASSEAGSGGGQETQYF. Here the CDR3 DNA reads TGTGCCAGCAGTGAAGCGGGCTCGGGGGGAGGGCAGGAGACCCAGTACTTC.

The chain carries TRBV6-6 and TRBJ1-1; D is unclear. CDR3 length equals 13 residues. Trimming cost V 6 bases and J 6 bases, with 14 bases left between them. The germline CDR1 and CDR2 sequences are MNHNY and SVGAGI (reference sequence). DNA of the CDR3: TGTGCCAGCAGGGCCATACGGACGGCTGAAGCTTTCTTT. Amino acid sequence: CASRAIRTAEAFF.

The table lists this clonotype with a count of one. The chain uses TRBV2 and TRBJ2-1; 8 bases line up with TRBD2. V shed 6 bases and J 8 bases; nucleotides not matched to a gene: 15. Looked up from germline, CDR1 is SNHLY and CDR2 is FYNNEI. The CDR3 extends over 16 amino acids. Written as DNA, the CDR3 is TGTGCCAGCAGGGACCCAAGCGGGAGTTCTTGGCATGAGCAGTTCTTC. Residues: CASRDPSGSSWHEQFF. The variable domain in full, with the rest retrieved from reference TRBV2 and TRBJ2-1, is EPEVTQTPSHQVTQMGQEVILRCVPISNHLYFYWYRQILGQKVEFLVSFYNNEISEKSEIFDDQFSVERPDGSNFTLKIRSTKLEDSAMYFCASRDPSGSSWHEQFFGPGTRLTVL.

The genes are TRBV5-8 and TRBJ2-1, with 15 bases aligning to TRBD2. The CDR3 contains 19 residues. Per germline, CDR1 SGHTS and CDR2 YDEGEE. Trimming at V came to 5 bases and at J to 1 base, leaving 10 bases not matched to a gene. The CDR3 sequence is CASRLLGLAGGGSYNEQFF. In nucleotides, the CDR3 is TGTGCCAGCAGACTGTTGGGACTAGCGGGAGGAGGGTCCTACAATGAGCAGTTCTTC.

The chain uses TRBV29-1 and TRBJ1-6; TRBD1 matches 7 bases. Per the germline V gene, CDR1 is SQVTM and CDR2 is ANQGSEA. The length of the CDR3 is 11 residues. The CDR3 reads CRKQGLAPLHF. In DNA form, the CDR3 reads TGCCGTAAACAGGGGTTGGCACCCCTCCACTTT.

Of note for this clonotype: The junction departs from the called germline gene at one end, perhaps through a read error. The J gene is TRBJ2-5, the V gene TRBV7-7; a possible D gene is TRBD2 (5 bases). CDR1 and CDR2 from the germline V gene are SSHAT and FNYEAQ (reference sequence). The CDR3 runs to 14 residues. CDR3 sequence (DNA): TGTGCTAGCAGCCCTAGTCAGGCCGGGAAGACCCAGTACTTC. It codes for CASSPSQAGKTQYF.

This clonotype has a handful of counts. V and J are TRBV20-1 and TRBJ2-5; no reliable D call. V was pared by 3 bases and J by 2 bases, with 7 bases between. CDR3 length: 12 amino acids. CDR1 and CDR2 from the germline V gene are DFQATT and SNEGSKA (reference sequence). This CDR3 reads CSAREQQETQYF. Here the CDR3 DNA reads TGCAGTGCTAGGGAGCAACAAGAGACCCAGTACTTC.

This sequence joins TRBV7-9 and TRBJ1-1; a weak D match, TRBD1 (5 bases). CDR3 length: 12 amino acids. The ends were cut back, 5 bases at V and 7 bases at J, with 11 bases in the middle. Germline CDR1 reads SEHNR; CDR2 reads FQNEAQ (reference sequence). CDR3 protein: CASSNGAGEAFF. The CDR3 DNA follows: TGTGCCAGCAGCAACGGGGCCGGTGAAGCTTTCTTT.

This clonotype was found a few times. The V gene is TRBV27, the J gene TRBJ2-7; perhaps D is TRBD1 or TRBD2 (5 bases each). CDR3 length equals 14 residues. V was pared by 3 bases and J by 7 bases, with 16 bases between. Germline CDR1 is MNHEY and CDR2 is SMNVEV (reference sequence). CDR3 in DNA: TGTGCCAGCAGTTTTCTCGGGGCCGGCGGGGAGCAGTACTTC. It specifies CASSFLGAGGEQYF.

The rearrangement links TRBV2 to TRBJ2-7; tentative D call: TRBD2 (5 bases). This CDR3 has 12 amino acids. The germline V gene has CDR1 SNHLY and CDR2 FYNNEI. V lost 4 bases, J lost 3 bases, and 7 bases lay in between. The CDR3 region is CASSAEDYEQYF. In DNA, the CDR3 is TGTGCCAGCAGTGCGGAGGACTACGAGCAGTACTTC.

The CDR3 region has the DNA TGTGCCAGCAGCTTGGAGCCGATGCAGCCCCAGCATTTT. It is translated as CASSLEPMQPQHF. V and J are TRBV5-4 and TRBJ1-5; no clear D. Trimming pared 0 bases from V and 7 bases from J, leaving 8 bases between. This CDR3 spans 13 amino acids. CDR1 SGHNT and CDR2 YYREEE come from the germline V gene (reference sequence). The full variable domain, rest sourced from reference TRBV5-4 and TRBJ1-5, is ETGVTQSPTHLIKTRGQQVTLRCSSQSGHNTVSWYQQALGQGPQFIFQYYREEENGRGNFPPRFSGLQFPNYSSELNVNALELDDSALYLCASSLEPMQPQHFGDGTRLSIL.

There are a few counts of this clonotype. This rearrangement joins TRBV29-1 to TRBJ2-3; 8 nucleotides match TRBD2. The ends lost 3 bases at V and 4 bases at J; junction bases unmatched: 21. Germline lookup yields CDR1 SQVTM and CDR2 ANQGSEA. This CDR3 has 19 residues. The CDR3 sequence is CSVDVEAGGDSFRPDTQYF. The CDR3 DNA sequence: TGCAGCGTTGATGTGGAGGCGGGGGGAGATTCGTTTCGGCCAGATACGCAGTATTTT.

The chain carries TRBV20-1 and TRBJ2-1; D is possibly TRBD1 (6 bases). Trimming took off 0 bases at V and 6 bases at J, with 9 bases between the two ends. From germline, CDR1 is DFQATT and CDR2 SNEGSKA (reference sequence). The length of the CDR3 is 13 residues. Here the CDR3 DNA reads TGCAGTGCTAGAGATCGCAGGGGCAATGAGCAGTTCTTC. It specifies CSARDRRGNEQFF.

With respect to this clonotype: An end of the junction differs from the germline gene, which may be a read error. The V call is TRBV30, the J call TRBJ2-5, with 10 bases fitting TRBD2. Germline V gene data show CDR1 as GTSNPN and CDR2 as SVGIG (reference sequence). The CDR3 covers 16 residues. The CDR3 is CAWYLRSGRAHETQYF. The CDR3 DNA reads TGTGCCTGGTACCTTCGAAGCGGGAGGGCGCACGAGACTCAGTACTTC.

The V and J genes are TRBV28 and TRBJ1-1; TRBD1 aligns across 9 bases. Trimming took 3 bases from V and 12 from J; bases not matched to a gene: 8. The germline V gene encodes CDR1 MDHEN and CDR2 SYDVKM. The CDR3 runs to 13 residues. In DNA, the CDR3 is TGTGCCAGCAGTTTGATTAGGGACAGGGAAACTTTCTTT. Translated: CASSLIRDRETFF. The complete variable domain, with remaining parts taken from reference TRBV28 and TRBJ1-1, reads DVKVTQSSRYLVKRTGEKVFLECVQDMDHENMFWYRQDPGLGLRLIYFSYDVKMKEKGDIPEGYSVSREKKERFSLILESASTNQTSMYLCASSLIRDRETFFGQGTRLTVV.